Described below is a single TCR beta chain sequence and its context. Its antigen remains unidentified. The CDR3 contains 18 residues. The germline V gene has CDR1 MGHRA and CDR2 YSYEKL. The germline V and J ends were trimmed by 1 base and 2 bases, with 17 bases remaining between them. The data derive from a study of OX40 agonist ivuxolimab in advanced cancers. Study-level information: At doses from 0.01 to 10 mg/kg, patients were given intravenous ivuxolimab every 2 weeks. A diagnosis of hepatocellular carcinoma, melanoma, renal cell or head and neck cancer was present in dose-escalation patients. The eligibility criteria allowed prior anti-PD-1, anti-PD-L1 or anti-CTLA-4 therapy, and around 40% had some.

Study-wide results and caveats: Among T cells, CD8+ cells averaged more expanded clones than CD4+ cells.

Profiled with immunoSEQ multiplex PCR; TCRdb holds only in-frame clones, not every one. The table includes some 11,000 clones, around nine tenths detected once. The material sequenced was CD4+ or CD8+ T cells sorted from blood, taken in a trial of the OX40 agonist ivuxolimab. The receptor comes from an adult with an advanced solid tumor such as melanoma, head and neck, liver or kidney cancer. V usage is TRBV4-1 and J usage is TRBJ2-2, with a tentative D call TRBD1 (5 bases). CDR3 coding DNA: TGCGCCAGCAGCCAAGTCGGTGGACAATACATTAACACCGGGGAGCTGTTTTTT. It specifies CASSQVGGQYINTGELFF.